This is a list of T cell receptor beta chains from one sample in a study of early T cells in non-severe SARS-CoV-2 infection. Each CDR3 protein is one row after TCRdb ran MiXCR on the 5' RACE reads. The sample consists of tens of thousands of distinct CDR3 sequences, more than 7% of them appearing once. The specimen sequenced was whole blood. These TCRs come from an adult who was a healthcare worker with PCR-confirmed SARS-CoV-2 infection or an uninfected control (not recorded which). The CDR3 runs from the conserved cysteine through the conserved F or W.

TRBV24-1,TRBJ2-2,CATSDFLGGTGELFF
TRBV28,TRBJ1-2,CASSIGGDYGYTF
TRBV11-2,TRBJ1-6,CASSSLTGSPNSPLHF
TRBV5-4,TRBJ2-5,CASRPGGHAPGTQYF
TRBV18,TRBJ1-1,CASSQPGQRTNTEAFF
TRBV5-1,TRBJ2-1,CASSLLAGDLNEQFF
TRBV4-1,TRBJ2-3,CASSGLAVVTDTQYF
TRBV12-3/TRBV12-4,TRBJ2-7,CASSFRGSSLEQYF
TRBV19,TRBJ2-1,CASSTRTGGDYNEQFF
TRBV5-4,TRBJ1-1,CASTYRGANGEAFF
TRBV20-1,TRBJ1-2,CSAPGARLNGYTF
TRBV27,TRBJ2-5,CASSLDAQETQYF
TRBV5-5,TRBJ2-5,CASTNQGRVETQYF
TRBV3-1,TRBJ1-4,CASSQDRGQGATNEKLFF
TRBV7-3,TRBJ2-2,CASSLEQLAGVTGELFF
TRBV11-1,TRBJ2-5,CASSHPRDTKGETQYF
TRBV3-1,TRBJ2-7,CASSHGGAYEQYF
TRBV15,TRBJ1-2,CATSRVVDGYTF
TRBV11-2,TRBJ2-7,CASNSHYEQYF
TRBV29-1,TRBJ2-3,CSVRGTDTQYF
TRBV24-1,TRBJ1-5,CATSDEIGKQHF
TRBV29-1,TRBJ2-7,CSVEGGEREIYEQYF
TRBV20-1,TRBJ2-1,CSARPWGQGVDNEQFF
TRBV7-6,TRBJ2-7,CASSLGEGGGTNYEQYF
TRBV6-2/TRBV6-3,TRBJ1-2,CASSYGESYGYTF
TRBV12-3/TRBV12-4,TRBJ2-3,CASSMRGGPAPTQYF
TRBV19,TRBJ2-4,CASSPGLAGGYIQYF
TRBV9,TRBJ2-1,CASSTRTSGSTHEQFF
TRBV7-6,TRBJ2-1,CVSSLRDTGPNEQFF
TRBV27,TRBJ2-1,CASTTTVRTGGYNEQFF
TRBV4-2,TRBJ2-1,CASSHRLAGGNEQFF
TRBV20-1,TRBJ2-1,CSAALTSGRIGEQFF
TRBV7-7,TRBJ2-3,CASSLGGAAGMNTQYF
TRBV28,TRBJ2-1,CASRDDGRAINEQFF
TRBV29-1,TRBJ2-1,CSVFSGKSSYNEQFF
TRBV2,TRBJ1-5,CASSGGRLNQPQHF
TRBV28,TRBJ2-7,CATRGQTIYEQYF
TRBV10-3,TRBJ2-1,CAISEQDNEQFF
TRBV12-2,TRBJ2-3,CASRLGLALSTDTQYF
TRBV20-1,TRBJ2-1,CSARVTSSYNEQFF
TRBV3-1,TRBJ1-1,CASTKGIVPNTEAFF
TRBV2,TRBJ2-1,CASSVQGADNEQFF
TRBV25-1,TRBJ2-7,CASSESGGPTAEQYF
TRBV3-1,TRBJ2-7,CASSQTSGGSYEQYF
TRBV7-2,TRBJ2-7,CASSQVAASYEQYF
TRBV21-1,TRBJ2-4,CASIQQGAKPNIQYF
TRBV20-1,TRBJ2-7,CSASSAGTASYEQYF
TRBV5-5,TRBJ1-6,CASSLGGNNSPLHF
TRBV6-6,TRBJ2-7,CASSPGTGGEQYF
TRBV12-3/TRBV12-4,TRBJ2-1,CASSGDIYNEQFF
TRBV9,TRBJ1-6,CASSAPGQNNSPLHF
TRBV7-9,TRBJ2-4,CASSLGLAKNIQYF
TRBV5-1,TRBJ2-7,CASSRAWEEQYF
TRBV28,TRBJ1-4,CASINPGSNEKLFF
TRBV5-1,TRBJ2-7,CASSAITGLAPDYEQYF
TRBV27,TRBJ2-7,CASSGVGAAYEQYF
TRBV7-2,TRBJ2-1,CASSLDVAAYNEQFF
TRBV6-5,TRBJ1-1,CASSFGQEAFF